One and the same sample provided the 30 T cell receptor beta chains below, sequenced in a study of breast tumors, draining lymph nodes, adjacent tissues. Breast cancer patients provided tissue from their axillary draining lymph nodes. MiXCR, run by TCRdb on the multiplex PCR reads, gives a single entry per CDR3 protein. Among 190,000 or so distinct CDR3 sequences listed, 31% were seen once. The material sequenced was axillary lymph node tissue. These TCRs come from a female donor with breast cancer. Some clones in this sample may be carry-over from other donors' samples.

This chain links TRBV19 with TRBJ2-7; 9 nucleotides match TRBD2. J gave up 6 bases and V 5 bases, and 8 bases lay outside the gene matches. The V gene's germline CDR1 is LNHDA and CDR2 SQIVND (reference sequence). This CDR3 spans 14 amino acids. This chain's CDR3 is CASSFSGRLSEQYF. DNA for the CDR3: TGTGCCAGTAGTTTCAGCGGGAGGCTGAGCGAGCAGTACTTC.

In its sample, this clonotype was seen many times. V and J are TRBV4-2 and TRBJ1-2; 8 nucleotides match TRBD1. After removal of 1 base from V and 4 bases from J, the junction contained 5 bases not matched to a gene. CDR1 and CDR2 (germline): LGHNA, YNFKEQ. CDR3 length: 15 amino acids. The CDR3 protein is CASSQGTGPSYGYTF. The CDR3 nucleotides read TGTGCCAGCAGCCAAGGGACAGGGCCGAGCTATGGCTACACCTTC.

As concerns this clonotype: A read error may be the cause here, since a much bigger clone is one base away. The V call is TRBV12-3 or TRBV12-4, the J call TRBJ2-7; D is ambiguous. The CDR3 covers 11 residues. CDR3 sequence reads: CASSASYEQCF. CDR3 DNA: TGTGCCAGCAGTGCCTCCTACGAGCAGTGCTTC.

This clonotype was seen at least ten times. V usage is TRBV5-8 and J usage is TRBJ2-5; D might be TRBD1 or TRBD2, each matching 5 bases. The CDR3 contains 15 residues. Trimming removed 4 bases at V and 7 bases at J, with 20 bases between. Looked up from germline, CDR1 is SGHTS and CDR2 is YDEGEE. CDR3 coding DNA: TGTGCCAGCAGCCTTGGGTCTCGCCGGGGCGGGACCCAGTACTTC. Translated: CASSLGSRRGGTQYF.

This clonotype showed up many times. The chain recombines TRBV5-1 with TRBJ2-6; no clear D. The V gene lost 5 bases and the J gene lost 1 base, with 4 bases spanning the gap. The CDR3 length is 13 residues. Germline assignment: CDR1 SGHRS and CDR2 YFSETQ. CDR3 region: CASRPSGANVLTF. As DNA, the CDR3 is TGCGCCAGCAGGCCTTCTGGGGCCAACGTCCTGACTTTC.

Remarks on this clonotype: The CDR3 ends on some other residue instead of the conserved phenylalanine or tryptophan, so this is likely a read error. The chain uses TRBV9 and TRBJ2-1; 7 bases fit TRBD2. This CDR3 is built from 13 residues. The germline V gene encodes CDR1 SGDLS and CDR2 YYNGEE. CDR3 in amino acids: CAGSVEAGVEQFS. Written as DNA, the CDR3 is TGTGCCGGCAGCGTAGAGGCGGGAGTTGAGCAGTTCTCC.

This clonotype was counted a few times. The chain is built from TRBV6-1 and TRBJ1-4; 10 bases are a match to TRBD1. Germline CDR1 is MNHNS and CDR2 is SASEGT. The V and J ends lost 4 bases and 8 bases, in that order; junction bases with no gene match: 7. The CDR3 is 15 amino acids. The CDR3 region is CASSGQGALGEKLFF. Here the CDR3 DNA reads TGTGCCAGCAGTGGACAGGGGGCCCTAGGGGAAAAACTGTTTTTT.

This clonotype has a handful of counts. A single base separates this from a much larger clone, so it may be a read error. The chain recombines TRBV7-9 with TRBJ2-3; 12 bases align to TRBD2. The germline gives CDR1 SEHNR, CDR2 FQNEAQ (reference sequence). The CDR3 covers 18 residues. CDR3 nucleotides: TGTGCCAGCAGCTTACTAGCGGGAGGGCCTGGGAGCACACATACGCAGTATTTT. This translates into CASSLLAGGPGSTHTQYF.

At least ten counts were recorded for this clonotype. The DNA of the CDR3 is TGTGCCAGTTTTGACGGCTCCTCTGGAAACACCATATATTTT. Protein product: CASFDGSSGNTIYF. The V and J genes are TRBV19 and TRBJ1-3; D is ambiguous. The CDR3 contains 14 residues. V was pared by 8 bases and J by 0 bases, with 11 bases between. Germline loops: CDR1 LNHDA, CDR2 SQIVND (reference sequence). Complete variable domain (other parts from reference TRBV19 and TRBJ1-3): DGGITQSPKYLFRKEGQNVTLSCEQNLNHDAMYWYRQDPGQGLRLIYYSQIVNDFQKGDIAEGYSVSREKKESFPLTVTSAQKNPTAFYLCASFDGSSGNTIYFGEGSWLTVV.

This clonotype was counted ten times or more. This chain uses TRBV11-2 with TRBJ2-1; unclear D gene. V lost 1 base and J 6 bases, leaving 13 bases between the germline ends. The germline V gene has CDR1 SGHAT and CDR2 FQNNGV. The CDR3 length is 15 residues. The CDR3 spells CASSLVAGFSNEQFF. Here the CDR3 DNA reads TGTGCCAGCAGCTTAGTAGCAGGATTTTCCAATGAGCAGTTCTTC. Full variable domain (outside the CDR3, taken from reference TRBV11-2 and TRBJ2-1): EAGVAQSPRYKIIEKRQSVAFWCNPISGHATLYWYQQILGQGPKLLIQFQNNGVVDDSQLPKDRFSAERLKGVDSTLKIQPAKLEDSAVYLCASSLVAGFSNEQFFGPGTRLTVL.

This clonotype was observed many times. This chain connects TRBV4-1 to TRBJ2-2, with 10 positions matching TRBD2. The CDR3 is 14 residues long. Germline V gene data show CDR1 as MGHRA and CDR2 as YSYEKL. Unmatched junction bases numbered 6, after V lost 7 bases and J lost 7 bases. The CDR3 region has the DNA TGCGCCAGCAAAAGCGGGAGGGCGAGCGGGGAGCTGTTTTTT. Translation gives CASKSGRASGELFF.

This clonotype appeared many times. The chain joins TRBV7-3 to TRBJ2-2; the D is unclear. V lost 5 bases and J 2 bases, leaving 6 bases between the germline ends. Germline CDR1 reads SGHTA; CDR2 reads FQGTGA. There are 13 residues in the CDR3. CDR3 coding DNA: TGTGCCAGCAGCCCAGACAACACCGGGGAGCTGTTTTTT. Translated, it gives CASSPDNTGELFF.

The table lists this clonotype with many counts. This sequence joins TRBV7-6 and TRBJ1-4, with 7 bases identical to TRBD1. This CDR3 contains 15 residues. Looked up from germline, CDR1 is SGHVS and CDR2 is FNYEAQ. V lost 5 bases and J lost 8; bases outside the gene matches: 11. This CDR3 is CASSASQGVGEKLFF. DNA of the CDR3: TGTGCCAGCAGCGCAAGTCAGGGGGTCGGGGAAAAACTGTTTTTT.

The V and J genes are TRBV10-3 and TRBJ1-1, with 9 bases fitting TRBD1. This CDR3 comprises 16 residues. CDR1 ENHRY and CDR2 SYGVKD come from the germline V gene. Germline trimming cut 2 bases from V and 0 bases from J; bases unmatched to any gene: 4. The CDR3 DNA reads TGTGCCATCAGTGAGGGGACAGGGTCTATGAACACTGAAGCTTTCTTT. It is translated as CAISEGTGSMNTEAFF.

A remark on this clonotype: Being one base from a much bigger clone, this may be a read error. The rearrangement links TRBV6-5 to TRBJ2-5, with D uncertain. CDR3 length: 11 amino acids. The V and J ends lost 6 bases and 7 bases respectively, with 9 bases between them. Looked up from germline, CDR1 is MNHEY and CDR2 is SVGAGI. CDR3 sequence (DNA): TGTGCCAGCAGGAGCTTACGGACCCAGTACTTC. The encoded protein is CASRSLRTQYF.

As to this clonotype: This may be a read error: a much more frequent sequence differs by one nucleotide. J is TRBJ2-7 and V is TRBV6-1; D tentatively reads TRBD1 or TRBD2 (6 bases each). CDR1 is MNHNS and CDR2 is SASEGT in the germline V gene. This CDR3 is 14 amino acids long. Trimming took off 5 bases at V and 3 bases at J, with 14 bases between the two ends. CDR3 protein: CASSRQGGGYEQYF. The DNA for the CDR3 is TGTGCCAGCAGTCGGCAAGGGGGAGGCTACGAGCAGTACTTC.

The genes are TRBV20-1 and TRBJ2-5, with TRBD2 matching 7 bases. Germline V gives CDR1 DFQATT, CDR2 SNEGSKA (reference sequence). Trimming removed 0 bases from V and 5 bases from J; junction bases left unmatched: 21. This CDR3 has 19 residues. CDR3 residues: CSARDFAGRADSIGETQYF. The CDR3 nucleotides are TGCAGTGCTAGAGATTTTGCGGGGAGGGCCGACTCAATCGGGGAGACCCAGTACTTC.

The genes are TRBV2 and TRBJ1-1; tentative D call: TRBD1 (5 bases). The V and J ends lost 6 bases and 5 bases respectively, with 13 bases between them. There are 13 residues in the CDR3. Germline V lookup: CDR1 SNHLY, CDR2 FYNNEI. This CDR3 reads CASSPRRGTEAFF. In DNA, the CDR3 is TGTGCCAGCAGCCCTAGACGGGGGACTGAAGCTTTCTTT.

As for this clonotype: One end of the junction is discordant with germline, which a read error may explain. V gene TRBV20-1 combines with J gene TRBJ1-2; 10 bases fit TRBD1. The length of the CDR3 is 13 residues. The germline CDR1 and CDR2 sequences are DFQATT and SNEGSKA (reference sequence). The CDR3 region is CGALRGTGDGCTF. The CDR3 DNA follows: TGCGGTGCTCTAAGGGGGACAGGGGATGGCTGCACCTTC.

The chain joins TRBV24-1 to TRBJ1-2, with D possibly matching TRBD1 (5 bases). The V gene's germline CDR1 is KGHDR and CDR2 SFDVKD. The CDR3 runs to 13 residues. The ends were cut back, 7 bases at V and 4 bases at J, with 12 bases in the middle. The CDR3 nucleotides read TGTGCCACCAGGGGGGACGGGATCTATGGCTACACCTTC. Protein: CATRGDGIYGYTF.

In regard to this clonotype: A read error may account for a junction end that differs from germline. This chain's CDR3 is CASSLGLSPNYDYTF. In DNA, the CDR3 is TGTGCCAGCAGCTTGGGGTTATCCCCTAACTATGACTACACCTTC. The V call is TRBV5-5, the J call TRBJ1-2; D unresolved. Germline CDR1 SGHKS, CDR2 YYEKEE (reference sequence). The CDR3 extends over 15 amino acids.

This clonotype was counted only a few times. The rearrangement uses TRBV5-5 and TRBJ2-5; TRBD2 is a possible D gene (5 bases). The V end lost 0 bases, the J end lost 7 bases, and 16 bases lay between the germline ends. There are 15 residues in the CDR3. Germline V lookup: CDR1 SGHKS, CDR2 YYEKEE (reference sequence). The CDR3 region is CASSLVPATRGTQYF. Here the CDR3 DNA reads TGTGCCAGCAGCTTGGTCCCCGCGACCCGGGGGACCCAGTACTTC.

Many counts were recorded for this clonotype. J is TRBJ2-3 and V is TRBV20-1; 9 bases are shared with TRBD2. The CDR3 runs to 15 residues. Trimming cost V 0 bases and J 6 bases; bases outside gene matches: 7. Germline V CDR1 and CDR2: DFQATT, SNEGSKA (reference sequence). The CDR3 nucleotides are TGCAGTGCTAGAGACCGGACTAGCGCTCCTGATACGCAGTATTTT. This gives the protein CSARDRTSAPDTQYF.

In nucleotides, the CDR3 is TGCAGTGCTAGGACAGGGTGGACTGAGGAGACCCAGTACTTC. Translating gives CSARTGWTEETQYF. The rearrangement links TRBV20-1 to TRBJ2-5; 7 nucleotides agree with TRBD1. The germline CDR1 and CDR2 sequences are DFQATT and SNEGSKA (reference sequence). The CDR3 runs 14 residues. J was trimmed by 5 bases and V by 3 bases; bases with no gene match: 9.

This clonotype was seen once. This chain joins TRBV24-1 and TRBJ1-4; no reliable D call. V was shortened by 9 bases and J by 7 bases, with 5 bases between the two germline ends. The germline CDR1 and CDR2 sequences are KGHDR and SFDVKD. This CDR3 region has 10 residues. CDR3 amino acids: CATPGEKLFF. Written as DNA, the CDR3 is TGTGCCACCCCGGGTGAAAAACTGTTTTTT.

With respect to this clonotype: A read error is possible here, since a much larger clone lies one base away. The CDR3 DNA sequence: TGTGCCAGCAGTCAAAACTCTCAAGAGACCCAGTACTTC. It encodes CASSQNSQETQYF. The V gene is TRBV6-1, the J gene TRBJ2-5; D unclear. The CDR3 has 13 amino acids. Trimming took 5 bases from V and 2 from J, leaving 9 bases between them. Germline CDR1 reads MNHNS; CDR2 reads SASEGT.

This chain links TRBV10-2 with TRBJ2-5; maybe TRBD2 (5 bases). The CDR3 loop spans 13 amino acids. V gave up 4 bases and J gave up 5 bases, with 11 bases separating them. The V gene's germline CDR1 is WSHSY and CDR2 SAAADI. The CDR3 spells CASSGSTGETQYF. The CDR3 DNA is TGCGCCAGCAGTGGGTCGACGGGGGAGACCCAGTACTTC.

This clonotype was seen repeatedly, ten times or more. A much larger clone lies a single base off, so this may be a read error. The chain employs TRBV24-1 and TRBJ1-2, with D uncertain. Germline V gene data show CDR1 as KGHDR and CDR2 as SFDVKD. CDR3 length: 12 amino acids. Here the CDR3 reads CATSDRDYGHTF. The CDR3 coding sequence is TGTGCCACCAGTGACCGCGACTATGGCCACACCTTC.

In this sample, this clonotype turned up many times. The chain uses TRBV5-1 and TRBJ2-2, with D possibly being TRBD1 (5 bases). CDR1 and CDR2 (germline): SGHRS, YFSETQ. The CDR3 consists of 16 residues. The V and J ends lost 2 bases and 6 bases respectively, with 17 bases between them. CDR3 DNA sequence: TGCGCCAGCAGCTTCGAGGCAGGGATGAAAGCCGGGGAGCTGTTTTTT. It codes for CASSFEAGMKAGELFF.

As concerns this clonotype: The CDR3 ends on some other residue instead of the conserved phenylalanine or tryptophan, so this is likely a read error. Because the CDR3's place on the DNA is in doubt, the DNA is left out and the CDR3 is given as listed by TCRdb. The chain uses TRBV19 and TRBJ2-6; TRBD1, the table's D call, lacks a check against the DNA. Germline V gene sequence: CDR1 LNHDA, CDR2 SQIVND (reference sequence). The CDR3 sequence runs 9 residues, both termini included. The CDR3 here is CASSIGPVG.